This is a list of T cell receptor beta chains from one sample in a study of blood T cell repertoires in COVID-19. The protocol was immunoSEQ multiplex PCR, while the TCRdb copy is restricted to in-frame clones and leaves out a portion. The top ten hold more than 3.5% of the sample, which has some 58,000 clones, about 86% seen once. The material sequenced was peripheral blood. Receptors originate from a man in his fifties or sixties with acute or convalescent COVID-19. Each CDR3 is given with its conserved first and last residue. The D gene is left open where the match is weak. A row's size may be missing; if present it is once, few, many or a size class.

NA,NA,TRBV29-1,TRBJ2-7,TGCAGCGTGGGGACAAACTACGCGCAGTACTTC,CSVGTNYAQYF
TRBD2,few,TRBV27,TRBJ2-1,TGTGCCAGCAGTTTAGGGACTAGCGGGTACAATGAGCAGTTCTTC,CASSLGTSGYNEQFF
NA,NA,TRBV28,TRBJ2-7,TGTGCCAGCAGTTTAAACCTCGTGCGGTACGAGCAGTACTTC,CASSLNLVRYEQYF
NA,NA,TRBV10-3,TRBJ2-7,TGTGCCATCAGTGCCTCGATGGACAGCTACGAGCAGTACTTC,CAISASMDSYEQYF
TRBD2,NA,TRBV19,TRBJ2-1,TGTGCCAGTAGTATCCTGACTAGCGGGAGGTTAGGGGGTAGCAATGAGCAGTTCTTC,CASSILTSGRLGGSNEQFF
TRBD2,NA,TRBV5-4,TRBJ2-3,TGTGCCAGCAGCGAGCTAGCGGGATCGCCTAATACGCAGTATTTT,CASSELAGSPNTQYF
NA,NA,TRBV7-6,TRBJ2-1,TGTGCCAGCAGCTTACAGAATGAGCAGTTCTTC,CASSLQNEQFF
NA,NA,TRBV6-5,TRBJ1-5,TGTGCCAGCAGTCCTAAATCGCCCAATCAGCCCCAGCATTTT,CASSPKSPNQPQHF
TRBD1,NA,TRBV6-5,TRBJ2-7,TGTGCCAGCACCATAGGGGGGACAGGGTCCTACGAGCAGTACTTC,CASTIGGTGSYEQYF
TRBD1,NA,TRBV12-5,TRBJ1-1,TGTGCTAGTGGTTTGGGGACAGGGTCCACTGAAGCTTTCTTT,CASGLGTGSTEAFF
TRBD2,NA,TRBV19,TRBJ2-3,TGTGCCAGTAGCGGGAGGACCTTCACAGATACGCAGTATTTT,CASSGRTFTDTQYF
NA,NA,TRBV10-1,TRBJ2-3,TGCGCCAGCAGTGATCAGGGTTCGACAGATACGCAGTATTTT,CASSDQGSTDTQYF
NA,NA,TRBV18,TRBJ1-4,TGTGCCAGCTCACCAGACGGCAGGGGAACGAATAATGAAAAACTGTTTTTT,CASSPDGRGTNNEKLFF
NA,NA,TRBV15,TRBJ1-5,TGTGCCACCAGCAGAGTCACTTTTTGGCAGGGCTATAGCAATCAGCCCCAGCATTTT,CATSRVTFWQGYSNQPQHF
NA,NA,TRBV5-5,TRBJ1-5,TGTGCCAGCAGCTTGTATCTAGGGGCTCAGCCCCAGCATTTT,CASSLYLGAQPQHF
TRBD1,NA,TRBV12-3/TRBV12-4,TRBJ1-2,TGTGCCACCACAGGGGAAGGTGGCTACACCTTC,CATTGEGGYTF
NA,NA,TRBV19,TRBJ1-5,TGTGCCAGTAGTATAACAGGTAATCAGCCCCAGCATTTT,CASSITGNQPQHF
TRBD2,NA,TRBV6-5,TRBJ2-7,TGTGCCAGCACCACGGGACTAGCGGGAGGGCAGGAGCAGTACTTC,CASTTGLAGGQEQYF
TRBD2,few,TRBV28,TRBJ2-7,TGTGCCAGCAGTTCGGGACTAGCCGGCGAGCAGTACTTC,CASSSGLAGEQYF
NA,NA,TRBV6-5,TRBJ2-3,TGTGCCAGCAGTTCTCAGCGGACTAGCACAGATACGCAGTATTTT,CASSSQRTSTDTQYF
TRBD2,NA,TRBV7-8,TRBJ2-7,TGTGCCAGCAGCTTCCGTCGGACTAGCGGGAACTACGAGCAGTACTTC,CASSFRRTSGNYEQYF
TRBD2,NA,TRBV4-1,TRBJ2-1,TGCGCCAGCAGCCAAACTAGCGGGAGGGCCAATGAGCAGTTCTTC,CASSQTSGRANEQFF
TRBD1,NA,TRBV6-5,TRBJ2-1,TGTGCCAGCAGTTACTCTTACCAGGGGGACAATGAGCAGTTCTTC,CASSYSYQGDNEQFF
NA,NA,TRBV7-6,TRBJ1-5,TGTGCCAGCAGCTTGGGGCAGGGCAATAATCAGCCCCAGCATTTT,CASSLGQGNNQPQHF
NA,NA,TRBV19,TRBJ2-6,TGTGCCAGTAGTCAGGGAACTGGGGCCAACGTCCTGACTTTC,CASSQGTGANVLTF
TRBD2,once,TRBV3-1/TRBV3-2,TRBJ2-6,TGTGCCAGCAGCCAAGATCGGGGGGGCTCTGGGGCCAACGTCCTGACTTTC,CASSQDRGGSGANVLTF
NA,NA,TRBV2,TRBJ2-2,TGTGCCAGCAGTGGACAGTTTGGGGAAAACACCGGGGAGCTGTTTTTT,CASSGQFGENTGELFF
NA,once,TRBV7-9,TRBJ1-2,TGTGCCAGCAGCTACAGGGAAGAGGATGGCTACACCTTC,CASSYREEDGYTF
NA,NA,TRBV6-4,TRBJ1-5,TGTGCCAGCAGCCGACAGATTGACCAGCCCCAGCATTTT,CASSRQIDQPQHF
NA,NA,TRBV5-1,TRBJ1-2,TGCGCCAGCAGCTTGGTGAGGGATGGCTACACCTTC,CASSLVRDGYTF
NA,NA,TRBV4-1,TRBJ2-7,TGCGCCAGCAGCCAAGAGGAAAACTCAGGGTTCGAGCAGTACTTC,CASSQEENSGFEQYF
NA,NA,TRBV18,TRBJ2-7,TGTGCCAGCTCACTGGGGGCGAGGAACGAGCAGTACTTC,CASSLGARNEQYF
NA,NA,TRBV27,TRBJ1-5,TGTGCCAGCAGTTTAGCCCGGGGGAATCAGCCCCAGCATTTT,CASSLARGNQPQHF
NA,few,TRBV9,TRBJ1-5,TGTGCCAGCAGCGTAGCCAGTACAGTAGGACAGCCCCAGCATTTT,CASSVASTVGQPQHF
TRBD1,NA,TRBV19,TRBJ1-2,TGTGCCAGTAGTGACCGGGACAGGGTTGGCTATGGCTACACCTTC,CASSDRDRVGYGYTF
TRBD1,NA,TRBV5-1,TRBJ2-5,TGCGCCAGCAGCTCGGGACAGTCCCAAGAGACCCAGTACTTC,CASSSGQSQETQYF
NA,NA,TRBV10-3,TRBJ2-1,TGTGCCATCAGTACGGACCGGGACTTTCCCTACAATGAGCAGTTCTTC,CAISTDRDFPYNEQFF
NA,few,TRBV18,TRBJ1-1,TGTGCCAGCTCACCACCGAACAGTTACATGAACACTGAAGCTTTCTTT,CASSPPNSYMNTEAFF
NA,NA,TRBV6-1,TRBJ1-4,TGTGCCAGCAGTGAAATCGCCGGTGCCTATGGAAAACTGTTTTTT,CASSEIAGAYGKLFF
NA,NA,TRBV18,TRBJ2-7,TGTGCCAGCTCACCAGGACAGAACTACGAGCAGTACTTC,CASSPGQNYEQYF
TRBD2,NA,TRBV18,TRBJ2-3,TGTGCCAGCTCACCACGGGGGGCTAGCGGGGGCACAGATACGCAGTATTTT,CASSPRGASGGTDTQYF
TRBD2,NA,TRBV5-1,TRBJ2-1,TGCGCCAGCAGCTTCGGACTAGACTCCTACAATGAGCAGTTCTTC,CASSFGLDSYNEQFF
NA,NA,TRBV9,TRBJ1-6,TGTGCCAGCAGCGTATTCGGGGGACCCGTAGATTCACCCCTCCACTTT,CASSVFGGPVDSPLHF
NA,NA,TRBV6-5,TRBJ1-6,TGTGCCAGCAACGGGGTTCGGGATTCACCCCTCCACTTT,CASNGVRDSPLHF
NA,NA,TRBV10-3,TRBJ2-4,TGTGCCATCAGTGAGTCCAGGAGGGGGCCGATGGACATTCAGTACTTC,CAISESRRGPMDIQYF
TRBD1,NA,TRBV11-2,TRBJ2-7,TGTGCCAGCAGTCCCCGGCCGGGACAGGGGATCTACGAGCAGTACTTC,CASSPRPGQGIYEQYF